The clone carrying this TCR beta chain was picked up one time. This entry belongs to a study of blood T cell repertoires in COVID-19. Sequencing was performed with immunoSEQ multiplex PCR; in TCRdb, only in-frame clones are kept and a portion is missing. The sample lists 200,000 to 250,000 clones; roughly 90% were seen once. CDR1 SGHVS and CDR2 FQNEAQ come from the germline V gene. CDR3 size: 14 residues. The V end was cut by 0 bases, the J end by 6 bases, with 11 bases between. The chain uses TRBV7-8 and TRBJ1-1, with D maybe TRBD1 (5 bases). The sample was PBMCs or T cells enriched from blood (not recorded which). The receptor was derived from a man aged 30 to 45 who had been exposed to COVID-19. CDR3 protein: CASSLAMQGAEAFF. CDR3 in DNA: TGTGCCAGCAGCTTAGCGATGCAGGGCGCTGAAGCTTTCTTT.